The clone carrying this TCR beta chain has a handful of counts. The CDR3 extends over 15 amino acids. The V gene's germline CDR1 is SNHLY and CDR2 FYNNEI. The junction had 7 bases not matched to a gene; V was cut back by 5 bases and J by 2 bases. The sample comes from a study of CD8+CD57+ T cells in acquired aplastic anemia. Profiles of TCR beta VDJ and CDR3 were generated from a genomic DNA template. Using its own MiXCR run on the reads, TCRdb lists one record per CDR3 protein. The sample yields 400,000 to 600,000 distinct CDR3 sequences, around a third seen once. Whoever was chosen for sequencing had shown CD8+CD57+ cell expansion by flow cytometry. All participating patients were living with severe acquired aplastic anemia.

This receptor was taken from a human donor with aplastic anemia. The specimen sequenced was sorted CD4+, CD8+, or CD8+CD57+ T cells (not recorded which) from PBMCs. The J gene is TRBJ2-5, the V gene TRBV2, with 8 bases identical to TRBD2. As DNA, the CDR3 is TGTGCCAGCAGTTTCCCATCGGGGGGGCAAGAGACCCAGTACTTC. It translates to CASSFPSGGQETQYF.